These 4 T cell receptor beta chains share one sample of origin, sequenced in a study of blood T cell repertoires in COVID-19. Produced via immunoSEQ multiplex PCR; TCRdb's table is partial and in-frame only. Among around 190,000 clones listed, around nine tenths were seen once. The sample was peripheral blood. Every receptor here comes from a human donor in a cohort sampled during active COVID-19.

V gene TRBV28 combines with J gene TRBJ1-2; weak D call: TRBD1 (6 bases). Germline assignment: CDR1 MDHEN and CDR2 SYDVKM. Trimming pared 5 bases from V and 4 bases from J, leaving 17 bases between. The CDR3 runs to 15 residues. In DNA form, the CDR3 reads TGTGCCAGCAGTACAACAGGCCAGGGGCGCTATGGCTACACCTTC. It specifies CASSTTGQGRYGYTF.

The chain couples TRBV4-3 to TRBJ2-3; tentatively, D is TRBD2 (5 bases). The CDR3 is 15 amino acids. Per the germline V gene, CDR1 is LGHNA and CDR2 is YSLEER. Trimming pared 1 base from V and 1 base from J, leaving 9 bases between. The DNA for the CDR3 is TGCGCCAGCAGCCAAGGGGAGAGGGGCACAGATACGCAGTATTTT. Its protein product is CASSQGERGTDTQYF.

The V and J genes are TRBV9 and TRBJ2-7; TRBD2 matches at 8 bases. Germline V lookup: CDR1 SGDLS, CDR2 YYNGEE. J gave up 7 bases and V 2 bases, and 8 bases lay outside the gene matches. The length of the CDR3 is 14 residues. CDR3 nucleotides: TGTGCCAGCAGCGTGGGACTAGATTCGAGAGAGCAGTACTTC. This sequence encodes CASSVGLDSREQYF.

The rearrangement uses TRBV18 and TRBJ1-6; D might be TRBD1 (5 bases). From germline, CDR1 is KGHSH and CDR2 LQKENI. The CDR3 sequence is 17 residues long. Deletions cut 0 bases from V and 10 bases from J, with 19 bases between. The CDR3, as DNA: TGTGCCAGCTCACCACCCCGTGCGGGGGGGGTCTCGTCACCCCTCCACTTT. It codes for CASSPPRAGGVSSPLHF.